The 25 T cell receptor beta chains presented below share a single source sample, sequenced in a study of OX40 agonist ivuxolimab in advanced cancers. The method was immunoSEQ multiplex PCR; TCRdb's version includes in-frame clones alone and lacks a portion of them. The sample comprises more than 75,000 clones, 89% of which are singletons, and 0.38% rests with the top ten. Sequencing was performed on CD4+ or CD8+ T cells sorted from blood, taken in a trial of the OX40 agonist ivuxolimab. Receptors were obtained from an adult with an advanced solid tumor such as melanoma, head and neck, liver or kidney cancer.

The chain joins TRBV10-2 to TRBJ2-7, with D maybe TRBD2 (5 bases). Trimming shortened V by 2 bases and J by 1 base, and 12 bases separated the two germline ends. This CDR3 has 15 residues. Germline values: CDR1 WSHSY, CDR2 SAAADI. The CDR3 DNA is TGCGCCAGCAGTGAGACCCAGCGGAGATCCTACGAGCAGTACTTC. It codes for CASSETQRRSYEQYF.

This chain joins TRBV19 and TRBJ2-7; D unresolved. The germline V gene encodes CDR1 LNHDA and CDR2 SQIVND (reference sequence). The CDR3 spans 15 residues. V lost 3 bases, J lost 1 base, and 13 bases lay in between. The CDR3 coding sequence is TGTGCCAGTAGTATTTGTCCAAAACTTTCCTACGAGCAGTACTTC. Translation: CASSICPKLSYEQYF.

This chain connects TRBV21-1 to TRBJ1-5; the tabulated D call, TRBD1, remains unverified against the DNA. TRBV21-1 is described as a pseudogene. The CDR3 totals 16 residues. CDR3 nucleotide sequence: TGTGCCAGCAGCAAAGGACAGGGGTTTAGCAATCAGCCCCAGCATTTT. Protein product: CASSKGQGFSNQPQHF.

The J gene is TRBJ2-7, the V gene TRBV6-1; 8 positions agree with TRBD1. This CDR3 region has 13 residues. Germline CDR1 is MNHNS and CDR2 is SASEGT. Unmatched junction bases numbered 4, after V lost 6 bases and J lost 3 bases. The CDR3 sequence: CASRTGADYEQYF. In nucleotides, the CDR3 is TGTGCCAGCAGGACAGGGGCCGACTACGAGCAGTACTTC.

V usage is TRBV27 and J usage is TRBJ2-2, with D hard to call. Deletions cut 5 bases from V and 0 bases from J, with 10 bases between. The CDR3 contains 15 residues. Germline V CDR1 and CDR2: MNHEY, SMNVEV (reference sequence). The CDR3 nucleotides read TGTGCCAGCAGTCCATCACAAACGAACACCGGGGAGCTGTTTTTT. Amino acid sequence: CASSPSQTNTGELFF.

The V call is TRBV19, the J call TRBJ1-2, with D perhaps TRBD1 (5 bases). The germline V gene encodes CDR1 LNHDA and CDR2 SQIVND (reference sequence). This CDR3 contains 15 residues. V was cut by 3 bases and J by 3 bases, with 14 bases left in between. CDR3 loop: CASSIVDSRHYGYTF. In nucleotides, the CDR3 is TGTGCCAGTAGTATCGTTGACAGCAGACACTATGGCTACACCTTC.

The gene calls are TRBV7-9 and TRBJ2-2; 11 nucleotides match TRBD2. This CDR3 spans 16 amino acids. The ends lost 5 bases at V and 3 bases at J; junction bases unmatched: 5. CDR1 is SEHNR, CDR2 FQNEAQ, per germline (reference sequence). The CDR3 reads CASSPGLAGDTGELFF. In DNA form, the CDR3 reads TGTGCCAGCAGCCCTGGACTAGCGGGCGACACCGGGGAGCTGTTTTTT.

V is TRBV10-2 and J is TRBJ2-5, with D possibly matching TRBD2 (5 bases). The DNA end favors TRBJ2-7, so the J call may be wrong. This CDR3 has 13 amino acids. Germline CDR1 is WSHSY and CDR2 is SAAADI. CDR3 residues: CASSASSDYEQYF. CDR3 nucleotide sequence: TGCGCCAGCAGTGCTAGCAGCGACTACGAGCAGTACTTC.

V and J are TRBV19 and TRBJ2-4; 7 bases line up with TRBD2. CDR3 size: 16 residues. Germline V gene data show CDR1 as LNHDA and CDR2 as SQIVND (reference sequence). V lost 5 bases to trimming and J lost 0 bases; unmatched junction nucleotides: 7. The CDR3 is CASSPTAGTAKNIQYF. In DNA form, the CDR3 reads TGTGCCAGTAGTCCGACAGCGGGAACAGCCAAAAACATTCAGTACTTC.

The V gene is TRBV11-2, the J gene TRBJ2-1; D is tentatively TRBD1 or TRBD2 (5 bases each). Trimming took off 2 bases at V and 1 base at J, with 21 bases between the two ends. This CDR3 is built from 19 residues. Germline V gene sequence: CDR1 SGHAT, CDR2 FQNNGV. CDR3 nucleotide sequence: TGTGCCAGCAGCTTACGGAAGTGGGGGTCGCAAGGGTCCTACAATGAGCAGTTCTTC. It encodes CASSLRKWGSQGSYNEQFF.

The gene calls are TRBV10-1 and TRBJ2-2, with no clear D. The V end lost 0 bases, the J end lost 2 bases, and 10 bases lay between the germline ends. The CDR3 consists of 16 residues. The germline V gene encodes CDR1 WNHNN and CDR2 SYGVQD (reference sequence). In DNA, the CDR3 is TGCGCCAGCAGTGAGTCCGGGCTTCTAAACACCGGGGAGCTGTTTTTT. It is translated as CASSESGLLNTGELFF.

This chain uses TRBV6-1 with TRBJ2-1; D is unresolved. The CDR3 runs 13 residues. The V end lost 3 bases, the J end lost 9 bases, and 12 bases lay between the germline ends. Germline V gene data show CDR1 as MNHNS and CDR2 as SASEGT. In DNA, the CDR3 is TGTGCCAGCAGTGAGGGATTTCGGCTTGAGCAGTTCTTC. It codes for CASSEGFRLEQFF.

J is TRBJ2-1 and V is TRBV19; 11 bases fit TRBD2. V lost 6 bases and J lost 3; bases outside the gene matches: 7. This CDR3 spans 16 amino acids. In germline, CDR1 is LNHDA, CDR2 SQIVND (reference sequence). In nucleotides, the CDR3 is TGTGCCAGTAGCAGACTAGCGGGATTTATCTACAATGAGCAGTTCTTC. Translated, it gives CASSRLAGFIYNEQFF.

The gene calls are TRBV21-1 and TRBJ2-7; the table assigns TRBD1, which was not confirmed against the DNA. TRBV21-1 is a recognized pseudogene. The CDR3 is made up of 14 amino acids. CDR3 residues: CASSPGTGCHEQYF. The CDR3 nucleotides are TGTGCCAGCAGCCCCGGGACAGGCTGTCACGAGCAGTACTTC.

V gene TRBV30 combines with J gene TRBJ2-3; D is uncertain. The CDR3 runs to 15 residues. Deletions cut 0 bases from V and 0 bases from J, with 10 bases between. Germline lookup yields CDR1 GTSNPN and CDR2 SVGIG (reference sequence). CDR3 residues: CAWSVGGSSTDTQYF. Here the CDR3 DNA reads TGTGCCTGGAGTGTAGGTGGCAGCAGCACAGATACGCAGTATTTT.

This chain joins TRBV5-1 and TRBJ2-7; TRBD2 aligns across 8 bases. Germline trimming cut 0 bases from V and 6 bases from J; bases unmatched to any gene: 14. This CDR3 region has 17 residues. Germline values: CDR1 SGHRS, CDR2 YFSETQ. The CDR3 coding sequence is TGCGCCAGCAGCTTGGCCGAGAACGTAGCGGGACTGGCCGAGCAGTACTTC. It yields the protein CASSLAENVAGLAEQYF.

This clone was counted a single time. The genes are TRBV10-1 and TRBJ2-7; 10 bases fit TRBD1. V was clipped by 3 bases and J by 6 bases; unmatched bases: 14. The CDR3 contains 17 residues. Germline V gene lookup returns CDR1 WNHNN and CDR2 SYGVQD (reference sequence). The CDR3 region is CASSDFPTGTGVAEQYF. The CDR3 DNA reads TGCGCCAGCAGTGACTTTCCCACCGGGACAGGGGTCGCCGAGCAGTACTTC.

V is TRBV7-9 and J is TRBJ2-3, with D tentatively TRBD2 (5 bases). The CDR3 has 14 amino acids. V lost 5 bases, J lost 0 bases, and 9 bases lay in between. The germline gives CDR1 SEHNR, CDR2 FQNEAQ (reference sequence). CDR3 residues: CASSRTASTDTQYF. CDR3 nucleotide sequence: TGTGCCAGCAGCCGGACTGCTAGCACAGATACGCAGTATTTT. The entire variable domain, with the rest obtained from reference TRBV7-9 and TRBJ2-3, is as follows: DTGVSQNPRHKITKRGQNVTFRCDPISEHNRLYWYRQTLGQGPEFLTYFQNEAQLEKSRLLSDRFSAERPKGSFSTLEIQRTEQGDSAMYLCASSRTASTDTQYFGPGTRLTVL.

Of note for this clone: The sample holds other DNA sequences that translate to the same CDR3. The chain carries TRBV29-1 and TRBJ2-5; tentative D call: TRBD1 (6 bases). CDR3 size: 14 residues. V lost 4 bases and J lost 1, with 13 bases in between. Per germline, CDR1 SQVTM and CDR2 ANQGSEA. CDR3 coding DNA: TGCAGCGTTGTAGCCAGGGGCGTCCAAGAGACCCAGTACTTC. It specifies CSVVARGVQETQYF.

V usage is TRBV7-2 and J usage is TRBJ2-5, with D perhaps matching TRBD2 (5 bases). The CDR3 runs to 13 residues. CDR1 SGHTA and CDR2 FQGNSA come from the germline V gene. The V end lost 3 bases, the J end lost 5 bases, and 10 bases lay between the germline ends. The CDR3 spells CASSFGGGETQYF. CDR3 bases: TGTGCCAGCAGCTTTGGAGGAGGTGAGACCCAGTACTTC. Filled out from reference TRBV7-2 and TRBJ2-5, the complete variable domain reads GAGVSQSPSNKVTEKGKDVELRCDPISGHTALYWYRQSLGQGLEFLIYFQGNSAPDKSGLPSDRFSAERTGGSVSTLTIQRTQQEDSAVYLCASSFGGGETQYFGPGTRLLVL.

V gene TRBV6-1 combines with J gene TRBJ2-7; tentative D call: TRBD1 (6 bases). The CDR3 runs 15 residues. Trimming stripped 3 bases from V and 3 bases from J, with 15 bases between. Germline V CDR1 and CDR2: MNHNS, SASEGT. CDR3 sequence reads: CASSDQPRDNYEQYF. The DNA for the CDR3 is TGTGCCAGCAGTGACCAACCTCGGGACAACTACGAGCAGTACTTC.

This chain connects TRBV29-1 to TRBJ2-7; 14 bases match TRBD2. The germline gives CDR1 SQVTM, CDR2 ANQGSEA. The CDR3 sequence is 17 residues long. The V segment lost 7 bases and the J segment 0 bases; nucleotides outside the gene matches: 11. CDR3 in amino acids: CSAAGGLAGALSYEQYF. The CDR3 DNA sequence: TGCAGCGCCGCTGGGGGACTAGCGGGAGCGCTCTCCTACGAGCAGTACTTC.

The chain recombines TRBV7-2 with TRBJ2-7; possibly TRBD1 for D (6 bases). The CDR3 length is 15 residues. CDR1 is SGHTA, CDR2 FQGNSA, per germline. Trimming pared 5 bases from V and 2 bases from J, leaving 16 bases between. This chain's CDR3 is CASSAQGQGAYEQYF. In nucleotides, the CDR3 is TGTGCCAGCAGCGCCCAGGGACAAGGGGCCTACGAGCAGTACTTC.

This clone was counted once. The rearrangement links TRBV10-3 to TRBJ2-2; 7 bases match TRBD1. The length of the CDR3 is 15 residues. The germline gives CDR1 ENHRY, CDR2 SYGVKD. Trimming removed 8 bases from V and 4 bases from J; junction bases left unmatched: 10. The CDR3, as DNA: TGTGCCATCGGACGAAATGCAGGGGGCACCGGGGAGCTGTTTTTT. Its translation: CAIGRNAGGTGELFF.

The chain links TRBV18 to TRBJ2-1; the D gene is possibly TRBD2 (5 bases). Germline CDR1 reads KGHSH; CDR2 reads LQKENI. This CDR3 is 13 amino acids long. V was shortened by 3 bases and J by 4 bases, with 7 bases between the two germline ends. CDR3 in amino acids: CASSPEGYNEQFF. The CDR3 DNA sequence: TGTGCCAGCTCACCTGAGGGATACAATGAGCAGTTCTTC.